Below, 8 T cell receptor beta chains from the same sample are listed, as sequenced in a study of T cell repertoires in cytomegalovirus infection. TCRdb reprocessed the reads via MiXCR and lists one record per CDR3 protein. The table has approximately 500,000 distinct CDR3 sequences, more than 15% seen once. The sequencing input was CD8+ T cells from PBMCs. Receptors originate from a human donor in good health (CMV status not recorded). Some clones in this sample may be carry-over from other donors' samples.

The V call is TRBV20-1, the J call TRBJ2-7; 8 bases align to TRBD2. The V gene's germline CDR1 is DFQATT and CDR2 SNEGSKA (reference sequence). This CDR3 is built from 16 residues. V shed 2 bases and J 1 base; nucleotides not matched to a gene: 10. The CDR3 DNA reads TGCAGTGCTAGACGAACGAAGCGGGAGAGGTCCTACGAGCAGTACTTC. This translates into CSARRTKRERSYEQYF.

In this sample, this clonotype turned up many times. The chain is built from TRBV10-3 and TRBJ2-7; D unclear. The CDR3 runs to 14 residues. Germline CDR1 reads ENHRY; CDR2 reads SYGVKD. The ends were cut back, 5 bases at V and 3 bases at J, with 14 bases in the middle. The CDR3 loop reads CAISPSGPGYEQYF. The DNA for the CDR3 is TGTGCCATCAGTCCTTCGGGCCCCGGCTACGAGCAGTACTTC.

V usage is TRBV9 and J usage is TRBJ1-6; D is unresolved. The CDR3 has 12 amino acids. Germline V gene lookup returns CDR1 SGDLS and CDR2 YYNGEE. The V and J ends lost 0 bases and 11 bases respectively, with 6 bases between them. For the CDR3, the DNA is TGTGCCAGCAGCGTAGGAGCAACACCCCTCCACTTT. Translating gives CASSVGATPLHF.

At least ten counts were recorded for this clonotype. The chain links TRBV6-2 or TRBV6-3 to TRBJ2-1, with D tentatively TRBD2 (7 bases). The CDR3 has 14 residues. Germline values: CDR1 MNHEY, CDR2 SVGEGT. V was trimmed by 5 bases and J by 10 bases, leaving 18 bases between them. Here the CDR3 DNA reads TGTGCCAGCAGTCTAGGGGGGGGAGGTAGGGAGCAGTTCTTC. This sequence encodes CASSLGGGGREQFF.

This clonotype showed up many times. This chain links TRBV28 with TRBJ2-1; D uncertain. The V gene lost 4 bases and the J gene lost 2 bases, with 9 bases spanning the gap. This CDR3 contains 14 residues. Germline CDR1 is MDHEN and CDR2 is SYDVKM. This CDR3 is CASSWTRTYNEQFF. CDR3 sequence (DNA): TGTGCCAGCAGTTGGACCAGGACCTACAATGAGCAGTTCTTC.

The chain has TRBV7-9 and TRBJ1-4, with D possibly being TRBD1 (6 bases). The germline V and J ends were trimmed by 6 bases and 6 bases, with 17 bases remaining between them. The germline V gene has CDR1 SEHNR and CDR2 FQNEAQ (reference sequence). CDR3 length equals 15 residues. The CDR3 coding sequence is TGTGCCAGCAGTTACTCGGGACACATGGATGAAAAACTGTTTTTT. Amino acid sequence: CASSYSGHMDEKLFF. Using reference TRBV7-9 and TRBJ1-4 for the parts outside the CDR3, the full variable domain is DTGVSQNPRHKITKRGQNVTFRCDPISEHNRLYWYRQTLGQGPEFLTYFQNEAQLEKSRLLSDRFSAERPKGSFSTLEIQRTEQGDSAMYLCASSYSGHMDEKLFFGSGTQLSVL.

This clonotype was observed at least ten times. This chain links TRBV10-3 with TRBJ1-5; tentatively, D is TRBD1 (5 bases). Trimming left V 3 bases short and J 3 bases short, with 12 bases between. This CDR3 is built from 15 residues. Germline V gene data show CDR1 as ENHRY and CDR2 as SYGVKD. CDR3: CAISDAGQNNQPQHF. The CDR3 nucleotides are TGTGCCATCAGTGACGCAGGACAAAACAATCAGCCCCAGCATTTT.

This clonotype was counted only a few times. The chain carries TRBV20-1 and TRBJ1-5; D remains ambiguous. Germline V gene sequence: CDR1 DFQATT, CDR2 SNEGSKA (reference sequence). V dropped 5 bases and J dropped 2 bases, with 16 bases sitting between them. CDR3 length: 15 residues. In nucleotides, the CDR3 is TGCAGTGCTCAAGAGGGTGTTCGGGGCAATCAGCCCCAGCATTTT. Its translation: CSAQEGVRGNQPQHF.